This T cell receptor (beta chain) was profiled in a study of cytomegalovirus exposure and HLA in healthy donors. Study-wide context: Of the donors genotyped, about 410 in all, 81% fell in the Caucasian-associated ancestry cluster.

With 2 bases clipped from V and 1 base from J, the junction kept 6 bases outside the gene matches. CDR1 is SGHNT, CDR2 YYREEE, per germline (reference sequence). This CDR3 has 16 amino acids. As for this clone: No antigen is known for it.

PCR was performed using 60 Vbeta and 13 Jbeta primers. Only in-frame clones appear in the TCRdb table, and some are missing; sequencing was by immunoSEQ multiplex PCR. The table for this sample gives 100,000 or so clones. Study-wide points: TCR beta sequences reportedly predicted most subjects' HLA-A and HLA-B alleles accurately. The likely origin of a cluster of highly shared sequence variants was a sequencing artifact. Productive rates of about 90% or about 30% were seen for most TCR beta V segments in an earlier analysis.

The origin of this receptor is a man aged 50-60 years in good health and CMV-seronegative. The source material was PBMCs. The V gene is TRBV5-4, the J gene TRBJ2-3; 8 bases align to TRBD2. The CDR3 is CASSLGAGGRTDTQYF. The CDR3 region has the DNA TGTGCCAGCAGCTTAGGGGCGGGGGGCCGCACAGATACGCAGTATTTT.